These 18 T cell receptor beta chains were sequenced from one sample in a study of cytomegalovirus exposure and HLA in healthy donors. Vbeta (60) and Jbeta (13) primers were used in the PCR. Sequencing used immunoSEQ multiplex PCR; TCRdb keeps in-frame clones, though not all of them. Of 200,000 to 250,000 clones detected, more than 75% appear once; the ten largest clones hold 1.3%. The material sequenced was PBMCs. The receptors shown here come from a human donor in good health.

The chain couples TRBV28 to TRBJ2-5; no clear D gene. Germline-derived CDR1 and CDR2 are MDHEN and SYDVKM. The V end was cut by 3 bases, the J end by 2 bases, with 10 bases between. CDR3 size: 14 residues. The CDR3 loop reads CASSFTATQETQYF. In nucleotides, the CDR3 is TGTGCCAGCAGTTTTACCGCAACTCAAGAGACCCAGTACTTC.

The chain recombines TRBV12-5 with TRBJ1-2; D may be TRBD1 (5 bases). Trimming pared 8 bases from V and 3 bases from J, leaving 10 bases between. Germline CDR1 is LGHNT and CDR2 is FRNRAP. The CDR3 totals 12 residues. CDR3 sequence (DNA): TGTGCTAGTACTGCAGGGCACTATGGCTACACCTTC. This codes for CASTAGHYGYTF.

The chain couples TRBV10-2 to TRBJ2-2; perhaps TRBD2 as D (6 bases). Germline V gene lookup returns CDR1 WSHSY and CDR2 SAAADI. This CDR3 is built from 16 residues. Trimming removed 3 bases from V and 2 bases from J, with 13 bases in between. The CDR3 DNA follows: TGCGCCAGCAGTGACTTGGGCGGGGCCAACACCGGGGAGCTGTTTTTT. Translating it yields CASSDLGGANTGELFF.

The genes are TRBV19 and TRBJ2-3; no firm D call. Germline V gives CDR1 LNHDA, CDR2 SQIVND (reference sequence). The CDR3 is made up of 14 amino acids. V gave up 5 bases and J gave up 0 bases, with 9 bases separating them. CDR3 sequence (DNA): TGTGCCAGTAGTTTTAGCAGCAGCACAGATACGCAGTATTTT. Translation: CASSFSSSTDTQYF.

A few counts support this clone. The chain carries TRBV2 and TRBJ2-7; 10 nucleotides line up with TRBD2. There are 21 residues in the CDR3. Germline V gives CDR1 SNHLY, CDR2 FYNNEI. With 10 bases clipped from V and 0 bases from J, the junction kept 27 bases outside the gene matches. DNA of the CDR3: TGTGCCACCAGGACTGCTCGGGCTAGCGGGAGTTTTCAGACTAGCTCCTACGAGCAGTACTTC. Translating it yields CATRTARASGSFQTSSYEQYF. The variable domain in full, completed from reference TRBV2 and TRBJ2-7, reads EPEVTQTPSHQVTQMGQEVILRCVPISNHLYFYWYRQILGQKVEFLVSFYNNEISEKSEIFDDQFSVERPDGSNFTLKIRSTKLEDSAMYFCATRTARASGSFQTSSYEQYFGPGTRLTVT.

J is TRBJ1-1 and V is TRBV19; D unclear. Trimming removed 4 bases at V and 8 bases at J, with 11 bases between. The CDR3 has 12 amino acids. Germline V gene lookup returns CDR1 LNHDA and CDR2 SQIVND (reference sequence). The CDR3 DNA sequence: TGTGCCAGTAGTACAGGAAGGTTAGAAGCTTTCTTT. Translating gives CASSTGRLEAFF.

Of note for this clone: Germline is not matched at one junction end, which may reflect a read error. This rearrangement joins TRBV7-9 to TRBJ2-3; D gene uncertain. Per germline, CDR1 SEHNR and CDR2 FQNEAQ (reference sequence). This CDR3 comprises 13 residues. CDR3 region: CSSSPVSTDTQYF. The CDR3 nucleotides are TGTTCCAGCAGCCCAGTCTCGACAGATACGCAGTATTTT.

The gene calls are TRBV15 and TRBJ2-5; a possible D gene is TRBD1 (5 bases). CDR3 length: 16 residues. The ends were cut back, 0 bases at V and 0 bases at J, with 11 bases in the middle. Per the germline V gene, CDR1 is LNHNV and CDR2 is YYDKDF (reference sequence). CDR3 in amino acids: CATSRDPYRYQETQYF. The CDR3 DNA follows: TGTGCCACCAGCAGAGATCCCTACAGGTACCAAGAGACCCAGTACTTC.

The chain joins TRBV18 to TRBJ1-1, with a tentative D call TRBD1 (6 bases). CDR3 length: 11 amino acids. Germline assignment: CDR1 KGHSH and CDR2 LQKENI. V shed 6 bases and J shed 7 bases, with 9 bases lying between them. Here the CDR3 reads CASSRQVEAFF. The CDR3, as DNA: TGTGCCAGCTCCCGACAGGTTGAAGCTTTCTTT.

V is TRBV6-1 and J is TRBJ1-2; no clear D. The CDR3 is 14 residues long. Deletions cut 4 bases from V and 10 bases from J, with 19 bases between. Germline CDR1 MNHNS, CDR2 SASEGT. The CDR3 sequence is CASSVRRLVTFYTF. DNA for the CDR3: TGTGCCAGCAGTGTAAGGAGATTAGTTACTTTCTACACCTTC.

V usage is TRBV19 and J usage is TRBJ2-5; D may be TRBD2 (5 bases). Deletions cut 4 bases from V and 4 bases from J, with 13 bases between. The CDR3 covers 14 residues. Per germline, CDR1 LNHDA and CDR2 SQIVND (reference sequence). The CDR3, as DNA: TGTGCCAGTAGTACGGCCAACGCGGGAGAGACCCAGTACTTC. It translates to CASSTANAGETQYF.

V is TRBV5-4 and J is TRBJ1-4, with 9 bases matching TRBD1. V shed 0 bases and J 8 bases; nucleotides not matched to a gene: 8. The CDR3 has 16 amino acids. CDR1 and CDR2 from the germline V gene are SGHNT and YYREEE (reference sequence). The CDR3 nucleotides are TGTGCCAGCAGCTTGGCGCCGGACAGGGGAAGCGAAAAACTGTTTTTT. Amino acid sequence: CASSLAPDRGSEKLFF.

The chain has TRBV10-3 and TRBJ2-3; a weak D match, TRBD2 (6 bases). Germline V CDR1 and CDR2: ENHRY, SYGVKD. The CDR3 is 15 amino acids. Trimming removed 3 bases at V and 2 bases at J, with 12 bases between. The CDR3: CAISDGGLATDTQYF. In DNA form, the CDR3 reads TGTGCCATCAGTGATGGGGGGTTGGCCACAGATACGCAGTATTTT.

The chain has TRBV7-6 and TRBJ2-2, with 7 bases identical to TRBD1. The CDR3 extends over 15 amino acids. The ends lost 5 bases at V and 5 bases at J; junction bases unmatched: 8. Germline V gene data show CDR1 as SGHVS and CDR2 as FNYEAQ. The CDR3 spells CASSQGTAVTGELFF. The CDR3 bases are TGTGCCAGCAGCCAAGGGACAGCTGTGACCGGGGAGCTGTTTTTT.

V usage is TRBV28 and J usage is TRBJ2-7; tentative D call: TRBD2 (5 bases). Germline V lookup: CDR1 MDHEN, CDR2 SYDVKM. The V end lost 5 bases, the J end lost 3 bases, and 20 bases lay between the germline ends. The CDR3 totals 16 residues. The CDR3 region is CASSTNWVANRYEQYF. CDR3 coding DNA: TGTGCCAGCAGTACTAATTGGGTAGCGAACCGCTACGAGCAGTACTTC.

This chain joins TRBV5-5 and TRBJ2-1; TRBD2 is a possible D gene (6 bases). Germline V gives CDR1 SGHKS, CDR2 YYEKEE (reference sequence). V shed 7 bases and J shed 5 bases, with 16 bases lying between them. The CDR3 has 14 residues. The CDR3 spells CASPPTGDHNEQFF. The CDR3 DNA sequence: TGTGCCAGCCCCCCCACGGGAGACCACAATGAGCAGTTCTTC.

As concerns this clone: Compared with germline, one end of the junction differs, possibly owing to a read error. The V call is TRBV7-7, the J call TRBJ2-7; tentatively, D is TRBD2 (6 bases). CDR1 SSHAT and CDR2 FNYEAQ come from the germline V gene (reference sequence). CDR3 size: 15 residues. DNA for the CDR3: TGTGCTAGCAGCCCTATGGCGGGAACGGGGCACGAGCAGTACTTC. Amino acid sequence: CASSPMAGTGHEQYF.

The chain is built from TRBV5-1 and TRBJ1-2, with TRBD1 matching over 10 bases. V trimming: 0 bases; J trimming: 3 bases; junction bases outside the gene matches: 5. The length of the CDR3 is 16 residues. CDR1 and CDR2 (germline): SGHRS, YFSETQ. Written as DNA, the CDR3 is TGCGCCAGCAGCTTGGGTTGGGACAGGGGTGACTATGGCTACACCTTC. Amino acids: CASSLGWDRGDYGYTF.